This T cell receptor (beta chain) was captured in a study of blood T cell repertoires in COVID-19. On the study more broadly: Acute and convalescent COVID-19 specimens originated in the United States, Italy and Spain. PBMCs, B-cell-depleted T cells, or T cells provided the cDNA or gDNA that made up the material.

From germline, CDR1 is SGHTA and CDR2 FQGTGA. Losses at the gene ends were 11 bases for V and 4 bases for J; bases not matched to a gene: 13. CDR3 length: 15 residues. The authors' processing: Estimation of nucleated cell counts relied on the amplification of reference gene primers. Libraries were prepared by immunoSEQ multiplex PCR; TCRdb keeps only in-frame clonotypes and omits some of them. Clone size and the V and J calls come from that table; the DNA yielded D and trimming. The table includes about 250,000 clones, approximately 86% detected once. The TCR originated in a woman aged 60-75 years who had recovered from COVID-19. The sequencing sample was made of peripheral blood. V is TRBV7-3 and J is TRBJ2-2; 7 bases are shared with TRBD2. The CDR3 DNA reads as TGTGCCTCCCAGGGAGGGGCTGGGGGCACCGGGGAGCTGTTTTTT. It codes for CASQGGAGGTGELFF.